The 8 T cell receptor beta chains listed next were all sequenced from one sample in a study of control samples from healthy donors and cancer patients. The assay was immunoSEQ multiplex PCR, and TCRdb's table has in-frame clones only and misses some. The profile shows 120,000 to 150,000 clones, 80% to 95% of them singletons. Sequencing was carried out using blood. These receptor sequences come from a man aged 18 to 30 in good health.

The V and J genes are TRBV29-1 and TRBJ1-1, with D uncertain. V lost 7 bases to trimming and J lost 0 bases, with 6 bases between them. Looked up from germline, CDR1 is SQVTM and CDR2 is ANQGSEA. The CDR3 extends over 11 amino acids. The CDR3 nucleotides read TGCAGCGGTAGATTGAACACTGAAGCTTTCTTT. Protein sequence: CSGRLNTEAFF.

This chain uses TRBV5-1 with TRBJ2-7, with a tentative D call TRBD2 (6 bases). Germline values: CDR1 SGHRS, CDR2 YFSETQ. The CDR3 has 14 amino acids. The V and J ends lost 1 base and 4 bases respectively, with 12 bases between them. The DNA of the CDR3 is TGCGCCAGCAGCTTGCGGAGGGATCGGTACGAGCAGTACTTC. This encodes CASSLRRDRYEQYF.

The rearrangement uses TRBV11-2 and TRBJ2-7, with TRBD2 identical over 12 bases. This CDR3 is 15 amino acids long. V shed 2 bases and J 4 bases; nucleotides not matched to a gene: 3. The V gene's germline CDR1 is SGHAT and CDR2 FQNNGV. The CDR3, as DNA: TGTGCCAGCAGCTTACGGACTAGCGGGACTTACGAGCAGTACTTC. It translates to CASSLRTSGTYEQYF.

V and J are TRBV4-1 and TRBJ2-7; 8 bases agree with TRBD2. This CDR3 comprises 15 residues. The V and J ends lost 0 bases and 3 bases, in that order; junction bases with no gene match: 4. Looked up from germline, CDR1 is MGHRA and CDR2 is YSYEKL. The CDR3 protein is CASSQDWTSSYEQYF. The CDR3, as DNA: TGCGCCAGCAGCCAAGATTGGACTAGCAGCTACGAGCAGTACTTC.

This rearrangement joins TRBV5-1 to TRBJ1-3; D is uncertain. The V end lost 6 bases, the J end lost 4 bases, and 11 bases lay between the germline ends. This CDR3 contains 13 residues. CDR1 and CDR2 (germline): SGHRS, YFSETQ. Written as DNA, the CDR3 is TGCGCCAGCAAGGATATTGCGGGAAACACCATATATTTT. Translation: CASKDIAGNTIYF.

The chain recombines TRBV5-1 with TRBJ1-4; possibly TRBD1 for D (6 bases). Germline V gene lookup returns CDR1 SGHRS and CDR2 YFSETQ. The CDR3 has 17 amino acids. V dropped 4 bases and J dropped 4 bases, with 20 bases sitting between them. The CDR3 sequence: CASSPGGGPLGNEKLFF. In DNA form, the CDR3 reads TGCGCCAGCAGCCCGGGGGGGGGCCCACTGGGTAATGAAAAACTGTTTTTT.

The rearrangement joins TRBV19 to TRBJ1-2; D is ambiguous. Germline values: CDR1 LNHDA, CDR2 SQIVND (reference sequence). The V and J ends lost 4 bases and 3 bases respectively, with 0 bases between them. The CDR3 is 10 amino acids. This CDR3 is CASSNYGYTF. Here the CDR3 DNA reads TGTGCCAGTAGTAACTATGGCTACACCTTC. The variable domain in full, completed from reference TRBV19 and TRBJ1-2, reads DGGITQSPKYLFRKEGQNVTLSCEQNLNHDAMYWYRQDPGQGLRLIYYSQIVNDFQKGDIAEGYSVSREKKESFPLTVTSAQKNPTAFYLCASSNYGYTFGSGTRLTVV.

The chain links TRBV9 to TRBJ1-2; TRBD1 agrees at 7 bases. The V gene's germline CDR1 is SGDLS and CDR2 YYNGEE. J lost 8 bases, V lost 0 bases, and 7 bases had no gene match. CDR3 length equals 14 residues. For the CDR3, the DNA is TGTGCCAGCAGCGTAGATCAAGGGGGCGTCGGCTACACCTTC. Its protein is CASSVDQGGVGYTF.